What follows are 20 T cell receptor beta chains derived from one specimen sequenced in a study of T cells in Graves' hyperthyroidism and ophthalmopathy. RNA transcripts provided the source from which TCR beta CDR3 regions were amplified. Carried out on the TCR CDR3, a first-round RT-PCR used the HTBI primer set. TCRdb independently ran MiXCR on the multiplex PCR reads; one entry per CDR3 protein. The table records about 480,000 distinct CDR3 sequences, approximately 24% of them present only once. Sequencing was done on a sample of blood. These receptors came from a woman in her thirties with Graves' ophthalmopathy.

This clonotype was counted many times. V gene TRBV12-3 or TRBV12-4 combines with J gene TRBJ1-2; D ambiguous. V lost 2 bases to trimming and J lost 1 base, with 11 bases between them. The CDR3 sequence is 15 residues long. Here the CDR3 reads CASSLRQANNYGYTF. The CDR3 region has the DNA TGTGCCAGCAGTTTACGCCAGGCTAATAACTATGGCTACACCTTC.

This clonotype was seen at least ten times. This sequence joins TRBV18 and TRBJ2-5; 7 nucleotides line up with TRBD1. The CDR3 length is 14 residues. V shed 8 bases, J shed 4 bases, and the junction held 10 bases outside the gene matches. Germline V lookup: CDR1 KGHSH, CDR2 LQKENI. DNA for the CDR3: TGTGCCAGCAGCCCGGCAGGGGGAAGAGAGACCCAGTACTTC. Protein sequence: CASSPAGGRETQYF.

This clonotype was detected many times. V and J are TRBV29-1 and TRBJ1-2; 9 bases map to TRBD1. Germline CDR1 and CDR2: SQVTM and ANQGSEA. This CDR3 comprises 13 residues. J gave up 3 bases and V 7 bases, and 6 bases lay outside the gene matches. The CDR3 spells CSAGTGRDYGYTF. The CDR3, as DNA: TGCAGCGCAGGGACAGGGAGGGACTATGGCTACACCTTC.

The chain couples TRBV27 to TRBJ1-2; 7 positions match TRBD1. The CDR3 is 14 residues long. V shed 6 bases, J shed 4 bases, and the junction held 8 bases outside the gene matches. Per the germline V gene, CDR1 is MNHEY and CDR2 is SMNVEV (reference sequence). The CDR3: CASRGRGNLYGYTF. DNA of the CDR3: TGTGCCAGCAGGGGCAGGGGGAATCTCTATGGCTACACCTTC.

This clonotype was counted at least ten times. Here the CDR3 DNA reads TGTGCCAGCAGCCAAGGGCGACTTCCCCAGCATTTT. Translated, it gives CASSQGRLPQHF. V is TRBV14 and J is TRBJ1-5; no reliable D call. Trimming left V 1 base short and J 10 bases short, with 8 bases between. The CDR3 runs to 12 residues. Germline lookup yields CDR1 SGHDN and CDR2 FVKESK.

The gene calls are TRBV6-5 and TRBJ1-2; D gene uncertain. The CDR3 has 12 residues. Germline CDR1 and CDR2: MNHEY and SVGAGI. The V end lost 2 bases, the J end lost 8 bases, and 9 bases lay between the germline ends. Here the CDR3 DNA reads TGTGCCAGCAGTTACGGCAGAGAGGGCTACACCTTC. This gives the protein CASSYGREGYTF.

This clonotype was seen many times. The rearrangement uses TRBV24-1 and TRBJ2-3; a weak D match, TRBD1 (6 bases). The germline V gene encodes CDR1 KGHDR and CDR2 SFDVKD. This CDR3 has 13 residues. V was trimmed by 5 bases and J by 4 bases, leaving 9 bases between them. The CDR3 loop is CATSGGLSDTQYF. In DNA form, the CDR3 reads TGTGCCACCAGTGGGGGGCTGTCAGATACGCAGTATTTT.

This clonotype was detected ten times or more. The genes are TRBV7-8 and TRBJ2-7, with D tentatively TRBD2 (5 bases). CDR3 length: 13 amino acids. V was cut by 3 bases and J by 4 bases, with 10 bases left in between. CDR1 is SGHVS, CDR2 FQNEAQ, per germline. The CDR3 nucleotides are TGTGCCAGCAGCTTTGCACGGGAATACGAGCAGTACTTC. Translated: CASSFAREYEQYF.

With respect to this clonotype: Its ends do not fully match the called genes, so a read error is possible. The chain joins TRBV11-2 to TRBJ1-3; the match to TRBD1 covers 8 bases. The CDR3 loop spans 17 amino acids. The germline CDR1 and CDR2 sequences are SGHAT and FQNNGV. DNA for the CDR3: TGTGCCAGCAGCTTGTTGACAGGGGACATCTCTGGAAGCACCATATATTTT. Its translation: CASSLLTGDISGSTIYF.

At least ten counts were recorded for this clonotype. CDR3 amino acids: CAISESAGELFF. CDR3 bases: TGTGCCATCAGTGAGTCGGCCGGGGAGCTGTTTTTT. The chain combines TRBV10-3 with TRBJ2-2; D gene unclear. The germline V gene has CDR1 ENHRY and CDR2 SYGVKD. CDR3 size: 12 residues. V lost 0 bases and J lost 6, with 2 bases in between.

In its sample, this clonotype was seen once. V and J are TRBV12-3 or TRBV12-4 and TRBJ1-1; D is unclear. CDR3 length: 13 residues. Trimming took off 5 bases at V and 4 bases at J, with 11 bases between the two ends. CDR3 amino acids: CASSPQLITEAFF. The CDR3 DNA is TGTGCCAGCAGTCCCCAACTTATCACTGAAGCTTTCTTT.

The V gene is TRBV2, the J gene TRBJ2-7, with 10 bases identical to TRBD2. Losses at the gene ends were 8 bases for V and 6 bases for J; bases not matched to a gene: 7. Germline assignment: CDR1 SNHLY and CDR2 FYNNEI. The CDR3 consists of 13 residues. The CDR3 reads CASPSGRVGEQYF. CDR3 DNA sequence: TGTGCCAGCCCCAGCGGGAGGGTCGGCGAGCAGTACTTC.

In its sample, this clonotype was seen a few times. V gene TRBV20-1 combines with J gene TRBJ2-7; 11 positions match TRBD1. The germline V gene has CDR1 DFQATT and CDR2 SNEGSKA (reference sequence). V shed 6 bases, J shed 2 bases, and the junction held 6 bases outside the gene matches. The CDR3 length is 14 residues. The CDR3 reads CSARTGGPPYEQYF. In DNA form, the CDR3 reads TGCAGTGCAAGGACAGGGGGCCCTCCCTACGAGCAGTACTTC.

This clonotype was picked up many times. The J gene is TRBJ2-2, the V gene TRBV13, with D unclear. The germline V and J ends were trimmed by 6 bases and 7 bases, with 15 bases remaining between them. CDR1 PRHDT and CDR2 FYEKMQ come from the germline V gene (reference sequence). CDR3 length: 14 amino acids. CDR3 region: CASSPARSHGELFF. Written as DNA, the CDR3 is TGTGCCAGCAGTCCCGCGCGGAGCCACGGGGAGCTGTTTTTT.

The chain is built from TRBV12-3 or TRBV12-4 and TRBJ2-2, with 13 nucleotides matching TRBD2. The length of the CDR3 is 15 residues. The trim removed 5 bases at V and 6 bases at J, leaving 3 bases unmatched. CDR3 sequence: CASSGTSGVPGELFF. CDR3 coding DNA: TGTGCCAGCAGTGGGACTAGCGGGGTGCCCGGGGAGCTGTTTTTT.

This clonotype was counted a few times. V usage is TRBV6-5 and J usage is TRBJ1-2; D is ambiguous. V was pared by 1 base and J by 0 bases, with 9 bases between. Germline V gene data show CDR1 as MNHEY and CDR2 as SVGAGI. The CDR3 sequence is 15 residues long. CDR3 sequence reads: CASSYLDPANYGYTF. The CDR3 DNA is TGTGCCAGCAGTTACTTAGACCCAGCTAACTATGGCTACACCTTC.

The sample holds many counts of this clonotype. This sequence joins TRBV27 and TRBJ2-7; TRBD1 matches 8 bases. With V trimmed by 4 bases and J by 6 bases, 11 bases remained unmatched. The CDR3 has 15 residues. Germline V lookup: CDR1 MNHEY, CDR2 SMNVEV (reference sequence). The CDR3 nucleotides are TGTGCCAGCAGTTCTCTTGGGACAGGACAAATCGAGCAGTACTTC. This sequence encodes CASSSLGTGQIEQYF.

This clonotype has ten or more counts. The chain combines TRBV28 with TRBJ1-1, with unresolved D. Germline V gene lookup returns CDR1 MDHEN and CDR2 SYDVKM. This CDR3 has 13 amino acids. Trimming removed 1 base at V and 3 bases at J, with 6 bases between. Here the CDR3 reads CASSLLTDTEAFF. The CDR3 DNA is TGTGCCAGCAGTTTATTAACAGACACTGAAGCTTTCTTT.

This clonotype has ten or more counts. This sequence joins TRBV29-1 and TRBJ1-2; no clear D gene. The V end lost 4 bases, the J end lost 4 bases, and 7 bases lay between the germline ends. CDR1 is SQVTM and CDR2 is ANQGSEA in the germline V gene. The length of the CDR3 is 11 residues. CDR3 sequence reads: CSVGVIYGYTF. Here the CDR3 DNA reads TGCAGCGTTGGGGTAATCTATGGCTACACCTTC.

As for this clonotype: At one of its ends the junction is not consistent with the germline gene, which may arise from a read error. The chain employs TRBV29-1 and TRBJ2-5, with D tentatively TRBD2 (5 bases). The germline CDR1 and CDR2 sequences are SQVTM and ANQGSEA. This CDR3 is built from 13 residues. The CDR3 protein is CSVELGRWETKYF. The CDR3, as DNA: TGCAGCGTTGAATTGGGTCGGTGGGAGACCAAGTACTTC.